This paragraph covers one T cell receptor beta chain sequence. What it binds is not known. The data stem from a study of T cell responses to AZD1222 COVID-19 vaccine. Background on the study: Analyses pooled second doses at about 4 or about 12 weeks.

TCRdb's copy holds only in-frame clones and misses some; the assay was immunoSEQ multiplex PCR. The sample lists over 75,000 clones; approximately 89% were seen once. Study outcomes and limitations: Donors in the cohort were predominantly white British and more often female, and clonal diversity was possibly underestimated. Spike-specific TCRs gained breadth and depth after people received two AZD1222 doses.

The germline V and J ends were trimmed by 5 bases and 2 bases, with 11 bases remaining between them. The germline V gene has CDR1 SGHRS and CDR2 YFSETQ. This CDR3 has 13 amino acids. The receptor was derived from an adult in good health. The rearrangement links TRBV5-1 to TRBJ2-7, with D possibly TRBD1 on 5 matching bases. This specimen was peripheral blood, taken on day 0 of AZD1222 vaccination. The CDR3 DNA reads TGCGCCAGCAGTCTGACAGAGACCTACGAGCAGTACTTC. As protein: CASSLTETYEQYF. The full variable domain, completed using reference TRBV5-1 and TRBJ2-7, is KAGVTQTPRYLIKTRGQQVTLSCSPISGHRSVSWYQQTPGQGLQFLFEYFSETQRNKGNFPGRFSGRQFSNSRSEMNVSTLELGDSALYLCASSLTETYEQYFGPGTRLTVT.